Sequencing of this T cell receptor beta chain was carried out in a study of shared clonotypes between healthy human individuals (dated by TCRdb to the early 2020s). In terms of the full investigation: A few men and a couple of women, aged 18 to 49 years, made up the cohort. Per donor, three plates each were used for CD4 naive and CD4 memory, two for CD8 naive, and one for CD8 memory. To estimate repertoire size and how much clonotype sharing occurs between individuals, the study deeply sequenced the blood TCR repertoires of about five healthy adults. Different laboratories and diverse techniques were used to prepare libraries and sequence TCR repertoires, to increase sequencing depth and limit assay-specific biases. Each donor's leukapheresis produced roughly between roughly 0.9 and 8.9 billion PBMCs.

As to this clone: This receptor's antigen is unknown. Base qualities are missing; no much larger clone stands one base away.

TCR CDR3 regions were amplified from genomic DNA by multiplex PCR using the deep immunoSEQ assay. Extracted genomic DNA from each cell subset was distributed evenly across all wells of several immunoSEQ 96-well plates, and each plate was treated as a replicate. For sorted subsets, roughly 190 ng of genomic DNA, equivalent to 25,000 to 35,000 T cell genomes, went into each replicate PCR. Purified libraries were quantified with a Qubit 3.0 fluorometer, sized on a Bioanalyzer 2100, and re-quantified with the KAPA Library Quantification kit. Every immunoSEQ 96-well plate was sequenced on a dedicated single-read 150-cycle Illumina NextSeq 550 flow cell. On the study's bioinformatics: Because the immunoSEQ output held only junctional sequences and lacked quality scores, the filtering could not match the filtering applied to full-length reads. Sequences were annotated with PyIR, a Python wrapper for IgBLAST v1.9, using IMGT germline references to assign V/J genes and CDR3. Reads with weak V/J assignments (E-value above 1e-6), missing CDR3, stop codons, out-of-frame junctions, or ambiguous translated residues were removed. A V3J clonotype was defined by an identical inferred V gene, J gene, and CDR3 amino acid sequence. To compute the percentage overlap between repertoires, the number of shared unique clonotypes was divided by the size of the smaller repertoire. Richness of each repertoire was evaluated using RTK rarefaction, the Chao1 estimator, and Recon v2.1 estimates of unobserved clonotypes. OLGA was used to compute generation probabilities for all TCRbeta clonotypes that the gDNA method yielded from a handful of donors. TCRdb limited this immuneACCESS table to in-frame rearrangements with V and J called. A share of clones is missing; checked studies link under half to unresolved V genes, and the rest is unexplained. V and J calls and clone size are copied from that table; D and trimming were computed from the DNA. Across this sample there are nearly 1,000,000 clones, with over 60% seen only once. Jointly, the top ten make up about 1.5% of the sample.

The donors were healthy, HIV-negative adults with no recently reported acute infections or vaccinations. Every donor was a Caucasian adult residing in Nashville, Tennessee, USA. CD4+ T cells were enriched by magnetic negative selection, after which naive cells were positively selected on CD45RA and the negative fraction was taken as the memory subset. Blood was obtained by leukapheresis, after which PBMCs were separated by Ficoll-Histopaque density gradient centrifugation and cryopreserved in liquid nitrogen vapor phase. Analytical flow cytometry was used to check the purity and quantity of every magnetically sorted T cell population. Genomic DNA was isolated from every sorted fraction and measured by UV absorbance on a Nanodrop 2000c. The V and J ends are trimmed by 1 base and 9 bases, leaving 10 bases between them. From the germline V gene, CDR1 is MNHNS and CDR2 is SASEGT. Taken from cysteine to phenylalanine, the CDR3 has 13 residues. The CDR3 DNA has 39 bases and is translated from base 1.

Summary of the overall study and its limitations: Naive subsets generally had larger estimated clonotype richness than memory subsets did. Sampling was restricted to blood, and TCR repertoires in tissue are likely to differ from TCR repertoires in blood. The genetic and exposure-history diversity represented was limited by the small number of donors. Clonotypes shared by all four sorted-subset donors showed higher generation probabilities than non-shared clonotypes. Pairwise subsampling led to the expectation that sequencing depth would affect the degree of clonotype sharing among donors. Rarefaction of sorted-subset datasets indicated incomplete sequencing despite the large sequencing depth. Across a handful of donors, about 5.2% of naive CD4, 3.5% of naive CD8, approximately 2.5% of memory CD4, and around 0.4% of memory CD8 clonotypes were shared.

The V and J genes are TRBV6-1 and TRBJ1-3; no D gene call is confident. The origin of this receptor is a man between 18 and 29 years old in good health. The specimen was memory CD4+ T cells sorted from blood. Per the publication, the cell subset or site label means: CD45RA-negative fraction. The sequenced DNA is TGTGCCAGCAGTGAAGTATCCAAGGCCACCATATATTTT. Its translation reads: CASSEVSKATIYF.